Following are 6 T cell receptor beta chains from one sample sequenced in a study of T-cell memory formation after mild COVID-19. Using its own MiXCR run on the 5' RACE reads, TCRdb lists one record per CDR3 protein. Of about 140,000 distinct CDR3 sequences in the sample, 11% to 15% were seen once. Sequencing input: PBMCs or a T cell subset sorted from them (not recorded which). Source of these receptors: an adult woman who had mild COVID-19 (a few samples of this study predate the infection). Cell type and time point are not known.

V gene TRBV4-1 combines with J gene TRBJ1-1; 8 nucleotides line up with TRBD1. J was trimmed by 1 base and V by 5 bases; bases with no gene match: 6. The CDR3 is 15 residues long. CDR1 is MGHRA and CDR2 is YSYEKL in the germline V gene. In DNA, the CDR3 is TGCGCCAGCAGCTTAACCGGGACAGGGAACACTGAAGCTTTCTTT. Translated: CASSLTGTGNTEAFF.

This clonotype was counted between two and nine times. V and J are TRBV7-9 and TRBJ2-3; 13 nucleotides line up with TRBD2. The germline CDR1 and CDR2 sequences are SEHNR and FQNEAQ (reference sequence). V lost 5 bases and J lost 5; bases outside the gene matches: 10. The CDR3 runs to 17 residues. The CDR3 nucleotides are TGTGCCAGCAGCCCACCACTAGCGGGGGGGCGGATAGATACGCAGTATTTT. Translating gives CASSPPLAGGRIDTQYF. Supplemented by reference TRBV7-9 and TRBJ2-3, the full variable domain reads DTGVSQNPRHKITKRGQNVTFRCDPISEHNRLYWYRQTLGQGPEFLTYFQNEAQLEKSRLLSDRFSAERPKGSFSTLEIQRTEQGDSAMYLCASSPPLAGGRIDTQYFGPGTRLTVL.

The chain couples TRBV7-9 to TRBJ1-2; D ambiguous. Germline assignment: CDR1 SEHNR and CDR2 FQNEAQ (reference sequence). CDR3 length: 16 residues. The V end was cut by 0 bases, the J end by 0 bases, with 11 bases between. CDR3 DNA sequence: TGTGCCAGCAGCTTAGCGCCGGCAGCAGCTAACTATGGCTACACCTTC. It encodes CASSLAPAAANYGYTF.

V usage is TRBV3-1 and J usage is TRBJ1-1; no reliable D call. V dropped 5 bases and J dropped 3 bases, with 10 bases sitting between them. The CDR3 sequence is 13 residues long. Looked up from germline, CDR1 is LGHDT and CDR2 is YNNKEL (reference sequence). As DNA, the CDR3 is TGTGCCAGCAGCGCTGTAGGTTACACTGAAGCTTTCTTT. Its protein product is CASSAVGYTEAFF.

The V gene is TRBV6-5, the J gene TRBJ2-5; 7 bases map to TRBD2. The CDR3 has 16 amino acids. J lost 5 bases, V lost 0 bases, and 9 bases had no gene match. Germline CDR1 reads MNHEY; CDR2 reads SVGAGI. The CDR3 region has the DNA TGTGCCAGCAGTTACTCGATTTGGGGGGGTGGTGAGACCCAGTACTTC. It translates to CASSYSIWGGGETQYF.

This clonotype was recorded a few times. The chain's CDR3 is CAWSLGQGMDTQYF. The CDR3 DNA follows: TGTGCCTGGAGCCTAGGACAGGGAATGGATACGCAGTATTTT. The chain couples TRBV30 to TRBJ2-3; 8 bases are shared with TRBD1. The V gene end was trimmed by 3 bases and the J gene end by 6 bases; junction bases not matched to a gene: 8. Germline loops: CDR1 GTSNPN, CDR2 SVGIG (reference sequence). The CDR3 is 14 residues long.